A single sample is the source of the 9 T cell receptor beta chains below, sequenced in a study of control samples from healthy donors and cancer patients. TCRdb keeps only in-frame clones here, not all; method: immunoSEQ multiplex PCR. The sample has about 71,000 clones; 85% to 90% are singletons. The sequenced sample was PBMCs. These TCRs come from a man between 60 and 70 years old with lung cancer.

V is TRBV5-4 and J is TRBJ2-6, with TRBD1 identical over 11 bases. The CDR3 runs to 19 residues. Germline loops: CDR1 SGHNT, CDR2 YYREEE (reference sequence). J was trimmed by 2 bases and V by 0 bases; bases with no gene match: 7. CDR3 protein: CASSLDPGQGVTGANVLTF. CDR3 DNA: TGTGCCAGCAGCTTGGACCCGGGACAGGGGGTCACTGGGGCCAACGTCCTGACTTTC.

The chain links TRBV7-2 to TRBJ1-6; tentatively, D is TRBD1 (6 bases). Trimming shortened V by 2 bases and J by 7 bases, and 12 bases separated the two germline ends. Per germline, CDR1 SGHTA and CDR2 FQGNSA. The CDR3 has 15 amino acids. The CDR3 loop reads CASSLQTGSNSPLHF. In nucleotides, the CDR3 is TGTGCCAGCAGCTTACAAACAGGGTCAAATTCACCCCTCCACTTT.

The chain joins TRBV24-1 to TRBJ1-5; D remains ambiguous. The CDR3 is 13 residues long. Germline assignment: CDR1 KGHDR and CDR2 SFDVKD. Trimming left V 3 bases short and J 4 bases short, with 6 bases between. This CDR3 reads CATSDLGNQPQHF. The CDR3 DNA sequence: TGTGCCACCAGTGATCTAGGGAATCAGCCCCAGCATTTT.

V usage is TRBV5-1 and J usage is TRBJ2-3; 8 nucleotides align to TRBD1. Germline lookup yields CDR1 SGHRS and CDR2 YFSETQ. The CDR3 covers 17 residues. Losses at the gene ends were 0 bases for V and 5 bases for J; bases not matched to a gene: 11. CDR3 protein: CASSLVMGAGQGDTQYF. The DNA of the CDR3 is TGCGCCAGCAGCTTGGTTATGGGGGCAGGACAGGGAGATACGCAGTATTTT.

This clone was recorded once. This chain joins TRBV6-5 and TRBJ2-5; 9 bases align to TRBD2. Germline trimming cut 11 bases from V and 3 bases from J; bases unmatched to any gene: 10. Germline-derived CDR1 and CDR2 are MNHEY and SVGAGI. The CDR3 runs to 14 residues. CDR3 sequence (DNA): TGTGCCTCCCAGGGGCGGGGGGGAAAAGAGACCCAGTACTTC. Protein: CASQGRGGKETQYF.

J is TRBJ2-3 and V is TRBV5-1, with TRBD2 matching over 8 bases. The CDR3 extends over 15 amino acids. Germline V gene lookup returns CDR1 SGHRS and CDR2 YFSETQ. The ends lost 5 bases at V and 1 base at J; junction bases unmatched: 6. Here the CDR3 DNA reads TGCGCCAGCAGGCAGCGGGGGCTCGGCACAGATACGCAGTATTTT. Protein sequence: CASRQRGLGTDTQYF.

This clone was counted between two and nine times. The chain carries TRBV5-1 and TRBJ2-7; 11 nucleotides align to TRBD1. The CDR3 has 14 residues. The V gene's germline CDR1 is SGHRS and CDR2 YFSETQ. V lost 4 bases, J lost 5 bases, and 5 bases stayed unmatched. The CDR3 sequence: CASSPGQGVHEQYV. DNA of the CDR3: TGCGCCAGCAGCCCGGGACAGGGGGTCCACGAGCAGTACGTC.

The V and J genes are TRBV18 and TRBJ1-2; 10 bases map to TRBD1. The J segment lost 5 bases and the V segment lost 0 bases, leaving 0 bases of the junction unmatched. This CDR3 has 14 residues. Germline V gene lookup returns CDR1 KGHSH and CDR2 LQKENI. The CDR3 loop reads CASSPPGQGYGYTF. In nucleotides, the CDR3 is TGTGCCAGCTCACCACCGGGACAGGGGTATGGCTACACCTTC.

The chain is built from TRBV6-2 or TRBV6-3 and TRBJ2-2; the D is unclear. In germline, CDR1 is MNHEY, CDR2 SVGEGT. There are 18 residues in the CDR3. Trimming stripped 6 bases from V and 0 bases from J, with 20 bases between. CDR3 in amino acids: CASSLLFWSSSNTGELFF. CDR3 nucleotides: TGTGCCAGCAGCCTCCTTTTTTGGAGTTCCTCGAACACCGGGGAGCTGTTTTTT.